This entry concerns a single T cell receptor (beta chain). Profiling relied on immunoSEQ multiplex PCR, and the TCRdb table lists in-frame clones only, not all of them. The top ten hold under 15% of the sample, which has 150,000 to 200,000 clones, roughly 89% seen once. The record originates from a study of blood T cell repertoires in COVID-19. For the study at large: PBMCs, B-cell-depleted T cells, or T cells provided the cDNA or gDNA that made up the material.

Recruited during active infection, patients (from Seattle) were subsequently followed longitudinally. The germline V gene encodes CDR1 SGHTA and CDR2 FQGTGA. The CDR3 sequence is 13 residues long. Trimming took 5 bases from V and 15 from J; bases not matched to a gene: 12. The chain joins TRBV7-3 to TRBJ2-4, with TRBD1 identical over 8 bases. The sample taken for sequencing was peripheral blood. The TCR comes from a woman in her seventies with COVID-19, enrolled during active disease. CDR3 bases: TGTGCCAGCAGCCCCGGACAGGGAGGTCGGTTGTACTTC. Protein: CASSPGQGGRLYF.